The next 25 T cell receptor beta chains were all read from a single sample in a study of cytomegalovirus exposure and HLA in healthy donors. Using immunoSEQ multiplex PCR, the repertoire was profiled, and TCRdb retains in-frame clones only, with some absent. The sample shows 150,000 to 180,000 clones, about 88% of them seen only once. Sequencing was carried out using PBMCs. These receptors all stem from a man aged 18-30 years in good health and CMV-seropositive.

The sample holds one count of this clone. CDR3 amino acids: CASSLSPGTGELFF. In DNA, the CDR3 is TGTGCCAGCAGCTTAAGCCCGGGAACCGGGGAGCTGTTTTTT. This chain connects TRBV7-2 to TRBJ2-2; TRBD2 is a possible D gene (5 bases). Germline V gives CDR1 SGHTA, CDR2 FQGNSA. This CDR3 has 14 amino acids. The V and J ends lost 2 bases and 5 bases respectively, with 9 bases between them.

The table lists this clone with a few counts. The chain uses TRBV19 and TRBJ1-6; the match to TRBD1 covers 8 bases. V lost 8 bases, J lost 10 bases, and 19 bases stayed unmatched. Germline V gene lookup returns CDR1 LNHDA and CDR2 SQIVND (reference sequence). The length of the CDR3 is 17 residues. The CDR3 loop reads CASSDAGGTLVYSPLHF. For the CDR3, the DNA is TGTGCCAGTTCGGATGCAGGGGGCACCTTAGTTTACTCACCCCTCCACTTT.

The gene calls are TRBV5-5 and TRBJ2-2; D possibly corresponds to TRBD1 (5 bases). The ends were cut back, 6 bases at V and 5 bases at J, with 14 bases in the middle. The CDR3 has 14 amino acids. Per germline, CDR1 SGHKS and CDR2 YYEKEE (reference sequence). This CDR3 is CASTIGAPTGELFF. The CDR3 DNA reads as TGTGCCAGCACTATAGGGGCACCAACCGGGGAGCTGTTTTTT. Looking up the rest from reference TRBV5-5 and TRBJ2-2 gives the full variable domain: DAGVTQSPTHLIKTRGQQVTLRCSPISGHKSVSWYQQVLGQGPQFIFQYYEKEERGRGNFPDRFSARQFPNYSSELNVNALLLGDSALYLCASTIGAPTGELFFGEGSRLTVL.

The V and J genes are TRBV7-8 and TRBJ2-1; D might be TRBD1 (6 bases). Per germline, CDR1 SGHVS and CDR2 FQNEAQ. The V end lost 2 bases, the J end lost 6 bases, and 11 bases lay between the germline ends. This CDR3 is 14 amino acids long. The chain's CDR3 is CASSLLGQLNEQFF. DNA for the CDR3: TGTGCCAGCAGCTTACTGGGACAACTCAATGAGCAGTTCTTC.

This sequence joins TRBV7-3 and TRBJ1-1, with D uncertain. CDR1 is SGHTA and CDR2 is FQGTGA in the germline V gene. The CDR3 length is 13 residues. Trimming removed 5 bases at V and 1 base at J, with 8 bases between. Here the CDR3 reads CASSRDRNTEAFF. CDR3 DNA sequence: TGTGCCAGCAGCCGAGATAGGAACACTGAAGCTTTCTTT.

The chain joins TRBV30 to TRBJ2-2; tentative D call: TRBD2 (6 bases). This CDR3 is 15 amino acids long. Trimming took 0 bases from V and 4 from J, leaving 12 bases between them. CDR1 GTSNPN and CDR2 SVGIG come from the germline V gene (reference sequence). The CDR3, as DNA: TGTGCCTGGAGTGTAATTCGGGGAGGCACCGGGGAGCTGTTTTTT. Translating it yields CAWSVIRGGTGELFF.

The V call is TRBV18, the J call TRBJ2-7, with TRBD1 as a possible D gene (5 bases). The CDR3 totals 14 residues. Germline V CDR1 and CDR2: KGHSH, LQKENI. V lost 0 bases to trimming and J lost 9 bases, with 15 bases between them. The CDR3 nucleotides are TGTGCCAGCTCACCACCCGAAAGGGGAAAGGGGCAGTACTTC. It translates to CASSPPERGKGQYF.

This clone showed up just once. V and J are TRBV5-1 and TRBJ2-3, with 11 positions matching TRBD1. V was clipped by 5 bases and J by 3 bases; unmatched bases: 5. There are 15 residues in the CDR3. Germline values: CDR1 SGHRS, CDR2 YFSETQ. The CDR3 nucleotides are TGCGCCAGCAGACTCGGGACAGGGGGGACAGATACGCAGTATTTT. This sequence encodes CASRLGTGGTDTQYF.

This clone has more than one count but fewer than ten. V and J are TRBV7-2 and TRBJ2-7, with 10 bases aligning to TRBD2. Germline assignment: CDR1 SGHTA and CDR2 FQGNSA. V lost 2 bases and J lost 5; bases outside the gene matches: 6. The CDR3 is made up of 15 amino acids. Here the CDR3 reads CASSLNPSGSHEQYF. DNA of the CDR3: TGTGCCAGCAGCTTAAACCCTAGCGGGAGTCACGAGCAGTACTTC.

The J gene is TRBJ1-2, the V gene TRBV13; the match to TRBD1 covers 7 bases. From germline, CDR1 is PRHDT and CDR2 FYEKMQ (reference sequence). The CDR3 has 18 residues. The J segment lost 3 bases and the V segment lost 1 base, leaving 14 bases of the junction unmatched. CDR3 amino acids: CASSLVAWGTEGDYGYTF. In nucleotides, the CDR3 is TGTGCCAGCAGCTTAGTCGCGTGGGGGACAGAGGGTGACTATGGCTACACCTTC.

V is TRBV6-5 and J is TRBJ1-2; TRBD1 aligns across 9 bases. The CDR3 extends over 14 amino acids. The V gene end was trimmed by 6 bases and the J gene end by 2 bases; junction bases not matched to a gene: 4. CDR1 MNHEY and CDR2 SVGAGI come from the germline V gene. The CDR3 nucleotides read TGTGCCAGCAGGGACAGGGGAAGAAACTATGGCTACACCTTC. Its translation is CASRDRGRNYGYTF.

This sequence joins TRBV11-2 and TRBJ2-5; 10 bases agree with TRBD2. Trimming took 4 bases from V and 3 from J; bases not matched to a gene: 5. Germline lookup yields CDR1 SGHAT and CDR2 FQNNGV. This CDR3 region has 15 residues. The CDR3 spells CASSSGTSVEETQYF. CDR3 nucleotides: TGTGCCAGCAGCTCCGGGACTAGCGTCGAAGAGACCCAGTACTTC.

This clone was recorded only once. Written as DNA, the CDR3 is TGTGCCAGCAGCTTAGTAGGGCGGGCGATACAGTACTTC. Amino acid sequence: CASSLVGRAIQYF. This chain joins TRBV7-9 and TRBJ2-7, with D maybe TRBD2 (5 bases). Trimming shortened V by 1 base and J by 10 bases, and 14 bases separated the two germline ends. CDR1 and CDR2 from the germline V gene are SEHNR and FQNEAQ (reference sequence). The CDR3 spans 13 residues.

The chain links TRBV27 to TRBJ2-1; TRBD1 might be the D (5 bases). Per germline, CDR1 MNHEY and CDR2 SMNVEV (reference sequence). With 6 bases removed from V and 4 bases from J, the gap between germline ends came to 7 bases. The CDR3 contains 12 residues. CDR3 DNA sequence: TGTGCCAGCAGGTCAGGGTACAATGAGCAGTTCTTC. Its translation: CASRSGYNEQFF.

V usage is TRBV11-3 and J usage is TRBJ2-7, with 10 positions matching TRBD2. Looked up from germline, CDR1 is SGHNT and CDR2 is YENEEA. J lost 5 bases, V lost 5 bases, and 12 bases had no gene match. The CDR3 covers 16 residues. The CDR3 loop is CASSETRLAGLNEQYF. In nucleotides, the CDR3 is TGTGCCAGCAGCGAGACCAGACTAGCGGGCCTGAACGAGCAGTACTTC.

The chain couples TRBV21-1 to TRBJ2-3; the D call of TRBD2 is as the table states it, not checked on the DNA. TRBV21-1 is designated a pseudogene. The CDR3 loop spans 17 amino acids. The CDR3, as DNA: TGTGCCAGCAGCAACTGCCGGGATGTTCTCTTCACAGATACGCAGTATTTT. Protein sequence: CASSNCRDVLFTDTQYF.

The CDR3 loop reads CASSLSRLNTEAFF. In DNA, the CDR3 is TGTGCCAGCAGCTTGTCCAGATTGAACACTGAAGCTTTCTTT. The chain couples TRBV5-6 to TRBJ1-1, with no clear D. The CDR3 extends over 14 amino acids. Germline assignment: CDR1 SGHDT and CDR2 YYEEEE. Trimming left V 1 base short and J 0 bases short, with 7 bases between.

V and J are TRBV12-5 and TRBJ1-1; 8 bases line up with TRBD1. The CDR3 is 18 residues long. Germline values: CDR1 LGHNT, CDR2 FRNRAP. The junction had 16 bases not matched to a gene; V was cut back by 7 bases and J by 0 bases. This CDR3 reads CASALAIRDRSMNTEAFF. In nucleotides, the CDR3 is TGTGCTAGTGCCTTAGCTATTCGGGACAGGTCGATGAACACTGAAGCTTTCTTT.

This clone has more than one count but fewer than ten. This sequence joins TRBV7-2 and TRBJ2-1; 11 nucleotides agree with TRBD1. Trimming took 5 bases from V and 0 from J; bases not matched to a gene: 12. CDR3 length: 19 residues. In germline, CDR1 is SGHTA, CDR2 FQGNSA. The CDR3 bases are TGTGCCAGCAGCGCCCGGGACAGGGGGTTCGGGAGCTCCTACAATGAGCAGTTCTTC. Residues: CASSARDRGFGSSYNEQFF.

The chain combines TRBV11-2 with TRBJ2-7, with 8 nucleotides matching TRBD1. There are 14 residues in the CDR3. The V gene end was trimmed by 5 bases and the J gene end by 8 bases; junction bases not matched to a gene: 11. Germline CDR1 and CDR2: SGHAT and FQNNGV. CDR3 residues: CASSPRDRPLKQYF. Written as DNA, the CDR3 is TGTGCCAGCAGCCCCCGGGACAGGCCCTTAAAGCAGTACTTC.

About this clone: The sample contains more than one DNA sequence encoding this CDR3. The CDR3 DNA reads TGTGCCAGCAGCTTCGACAGTAGCAATCAGCCCCAGCATTTT. Amino acid sequence: CASSFDSSNQPQHF. The chain employs TRBV7-2 and TRBJ1-5; a weak D match, TRBD1 (5 bases). This CDR3 has 14 amino acids. Trimming pared 3 bases from V and 0 bases from J, leaving 6 bases between. Germline-derived CDR1 and CDR2 are SGHTA and FQGNSA.

V usage is TRBV7-9 and J usage is TRBJ1-1; TRBD1 matches 8 bases. Germline CDR1 and CDR2: SEHNR and FQNEAQ (reference sequence). V shed 5 bases, J shed 6 bases, and the junction held 8 bases outside the gene matches. The CDR3 extends over 14 amino acids. As DNA, the CDR3 is TGTGCCAGCAGCCGCAGGGGGCCGAGGCCTGAAGCTTTCTTT. Translation gives CASSRRGPRPEAFF.

V is TRBV25-1 and J is TRBJ1-1, with 10 nucleotides matching TRBD1. CDR1 MGHDK and CDR2 SYGVNS come from the germline V gene. The CDR3 covers 16 residues. After removal of 3 bases from V and 0 bases from J, the junction contained 4 bases not matched to a gene. In nucleotides, the CDR3 is TGTGCCAGCAGTGATGGGACAGGGGTGATGAACACTGAAGCTTTCTTT. As protein: CASSDGTGVMNTEAFF. The complete variable domain, with remaining parts taken from reference TRBV25-1 and TRBJ1-1, reads EADIYQTPRYLVIGTGKKITLECSQTMGHDKMYWYQQDPGMELHLIHYSYGVNSTEKGDLSSESTVSRIRTEHFPLTLESARPSHTSQYLCASSDGTGVMNTEAFFGQGTRLTVV.

The rearrangement links TRBV30 to TRBJ1-1; D possibly corresponds to TRBD1 (5 bases). In germline, CDR1 is GTSNPN, CDR2 SVGIG (reference sequence). The CDR3 is 13 amino acids. V was trimmed by 2 bases and J by 3 bases, leaving 10 bases between them. The CDR3 protein is CAWSNWGDTEAFF. The DNA of the CDR3 is TGTGCCTGGAGTAACTGGGGGGACACTGAAGCTTTCTTT.

This chain joins TRBV5-3 and TRBJ2-1; 9 nucleotides agree with TRBD2. TRBV5-3 counts as an open reading frame of uncertain function. This CDR3 comprises 16 residues. V lost 4 bases, J lost 4 bases, and 9 bases stayed unmatched. CDR3 residues: CARSPPGLARYNEQFF. CDR3 in DNA: TGTGCCAGAAGCCCACCGGGACTAGCAAGATACAATGAGCAGTTCTTC.